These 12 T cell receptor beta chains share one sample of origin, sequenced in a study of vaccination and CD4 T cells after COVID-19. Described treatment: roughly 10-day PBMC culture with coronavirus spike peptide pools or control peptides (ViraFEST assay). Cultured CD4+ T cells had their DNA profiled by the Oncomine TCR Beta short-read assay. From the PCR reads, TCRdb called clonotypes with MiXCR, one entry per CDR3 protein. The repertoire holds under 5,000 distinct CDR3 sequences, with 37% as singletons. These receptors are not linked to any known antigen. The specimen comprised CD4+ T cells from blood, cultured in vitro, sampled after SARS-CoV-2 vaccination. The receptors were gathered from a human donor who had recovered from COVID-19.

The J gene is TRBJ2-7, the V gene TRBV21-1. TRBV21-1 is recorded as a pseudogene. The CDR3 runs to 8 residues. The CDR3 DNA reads TGTGCCAGCAAGTGGCAGTACTTC. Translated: CASKWQYF.

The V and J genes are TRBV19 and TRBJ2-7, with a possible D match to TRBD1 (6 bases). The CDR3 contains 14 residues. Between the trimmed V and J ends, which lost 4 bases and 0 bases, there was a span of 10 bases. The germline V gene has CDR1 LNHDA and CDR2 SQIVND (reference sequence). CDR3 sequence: CASSTRDTSYEQYF. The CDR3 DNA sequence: TGTGCCAGTAGTACCCGGGACACCTCCTACGAGCAGTACTTC.

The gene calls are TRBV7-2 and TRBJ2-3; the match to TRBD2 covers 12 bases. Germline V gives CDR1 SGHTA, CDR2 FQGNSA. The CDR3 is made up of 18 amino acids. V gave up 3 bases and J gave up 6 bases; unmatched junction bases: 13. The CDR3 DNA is TGTGCCAGCAGCTTCGGGACTAGCGGGCGGCGTCGGGGGGATACGCAGTATTTT. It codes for CASSFGTSGRRRGDTQYF.

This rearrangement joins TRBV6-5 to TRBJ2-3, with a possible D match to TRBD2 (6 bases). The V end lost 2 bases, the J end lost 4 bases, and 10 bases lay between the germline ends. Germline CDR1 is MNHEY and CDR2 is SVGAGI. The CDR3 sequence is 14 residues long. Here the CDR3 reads CASSYPGASDTQYF. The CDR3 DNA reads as TGTGCCAGCAGTTACCCGGGAGCGTCAGATACGCAGTATTTT.

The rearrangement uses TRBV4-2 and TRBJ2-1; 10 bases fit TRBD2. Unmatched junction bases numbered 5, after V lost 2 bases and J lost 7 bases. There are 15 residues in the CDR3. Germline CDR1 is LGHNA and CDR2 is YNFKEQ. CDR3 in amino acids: CASSQTSGAKNEQFF. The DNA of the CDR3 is TGTGCCAGCAGCCAAACTAGCGGGGCTAAGAATGAGCAGTTCTTC.

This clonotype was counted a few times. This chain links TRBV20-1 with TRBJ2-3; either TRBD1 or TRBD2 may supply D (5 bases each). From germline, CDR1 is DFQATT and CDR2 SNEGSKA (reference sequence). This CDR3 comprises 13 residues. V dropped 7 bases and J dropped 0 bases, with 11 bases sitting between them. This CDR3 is CSGERGSTDTQYF. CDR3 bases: TGCAGTGGAGAGAGGGGCAGCACAGATACGCAGTATTTT.

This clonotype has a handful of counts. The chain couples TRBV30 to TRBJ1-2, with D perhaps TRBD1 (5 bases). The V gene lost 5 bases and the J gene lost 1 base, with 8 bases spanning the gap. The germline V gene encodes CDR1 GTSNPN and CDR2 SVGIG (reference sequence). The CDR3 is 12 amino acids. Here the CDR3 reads CAWWTINYGYTF. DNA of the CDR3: TGTGCCTGGTGGACAATTAACTATGGCTACACCTTC. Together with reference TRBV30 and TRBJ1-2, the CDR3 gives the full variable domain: SQTIHQWPATLVQPVGSPLSLECTVEGTSNPNLYWYRQAAGRGLQLLFYSVGIGQISSEVPQNLSASRPQDRQFILSSKKLLLSDSGFYLCAWWTINYGYTFGSGTRLTVV.

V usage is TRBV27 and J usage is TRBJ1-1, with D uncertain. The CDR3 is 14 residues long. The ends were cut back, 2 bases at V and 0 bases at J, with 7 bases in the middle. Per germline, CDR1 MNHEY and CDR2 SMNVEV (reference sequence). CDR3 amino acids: CASSLVNLNTEAFF. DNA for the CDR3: TGTGCCAGCAGTTTAGTGAACTTGAACACTGAAGCTTTCTTT.

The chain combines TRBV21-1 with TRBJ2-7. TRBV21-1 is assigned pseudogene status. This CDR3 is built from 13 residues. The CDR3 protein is CASSKVRVGEQYF. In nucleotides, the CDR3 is TGTGCCAGCAGCAAGGTTAGGGTGGGCGAGCAGTACTTC.

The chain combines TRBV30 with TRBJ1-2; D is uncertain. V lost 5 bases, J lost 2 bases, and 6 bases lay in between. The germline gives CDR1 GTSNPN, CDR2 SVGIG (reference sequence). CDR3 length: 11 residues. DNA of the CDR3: TGTGCCTGGGATTCCAACTATGGCTACACCTTC. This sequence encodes CAWDSNYGYTF.

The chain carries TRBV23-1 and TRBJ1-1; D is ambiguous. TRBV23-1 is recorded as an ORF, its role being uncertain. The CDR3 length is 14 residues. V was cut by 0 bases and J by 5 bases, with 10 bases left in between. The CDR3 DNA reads TGCGCCAGCAGTCAATCGATACGTGGGACTGAAGCTTTCTTT. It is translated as CASSQSIRGTEAFF.

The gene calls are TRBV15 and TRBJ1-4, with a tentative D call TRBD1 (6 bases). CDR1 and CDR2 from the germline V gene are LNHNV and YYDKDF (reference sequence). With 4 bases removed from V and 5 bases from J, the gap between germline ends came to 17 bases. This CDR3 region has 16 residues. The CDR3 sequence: CATSKLSGTLNEKLFF. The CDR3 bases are TGTGCCACCAGCAAGCTCTCCGGGACACTCAATGAAAAACTGTTTTTT.